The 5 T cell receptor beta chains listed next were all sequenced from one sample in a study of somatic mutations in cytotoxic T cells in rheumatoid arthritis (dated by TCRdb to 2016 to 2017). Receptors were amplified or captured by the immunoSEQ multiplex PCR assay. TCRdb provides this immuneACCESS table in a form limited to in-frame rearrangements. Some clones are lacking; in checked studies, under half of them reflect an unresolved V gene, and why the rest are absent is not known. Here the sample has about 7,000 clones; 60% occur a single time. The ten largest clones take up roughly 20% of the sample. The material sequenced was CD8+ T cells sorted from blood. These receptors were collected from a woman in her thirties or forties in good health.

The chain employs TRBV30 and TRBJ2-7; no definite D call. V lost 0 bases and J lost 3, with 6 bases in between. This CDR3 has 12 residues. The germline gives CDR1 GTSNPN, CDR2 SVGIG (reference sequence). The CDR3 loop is CAWSVGIYEQYF. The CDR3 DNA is TGTGCCTGGAGTGTAGGGATCTACGAGCAGTACTTC.

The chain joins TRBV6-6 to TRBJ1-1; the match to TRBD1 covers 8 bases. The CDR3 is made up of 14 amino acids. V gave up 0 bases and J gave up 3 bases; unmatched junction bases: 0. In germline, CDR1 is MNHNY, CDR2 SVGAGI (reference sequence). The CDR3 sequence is CASSYSDRDTEAFF. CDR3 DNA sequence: TGTGCCAGCAGTTACTCGGACAGGGACACTGAAGCTTTCTTT.

CDR3 amino acids: CSSRDISYEQYF. CDR3 DNA sequence: TGCAGCTCTCGGGACATCTCCTACGAGCAGTACTTC. The chain couples TRBV29-1 to TRBJ2-7; TRBD1 might be the D (6 bases). The CDR3 sequence is 12 residues long. CDR1 is SQVTM, CDR2 ANQGSEA, per germline. Trimming pared 8 bases from V and 0 bases from J, leaving 11 bases between.

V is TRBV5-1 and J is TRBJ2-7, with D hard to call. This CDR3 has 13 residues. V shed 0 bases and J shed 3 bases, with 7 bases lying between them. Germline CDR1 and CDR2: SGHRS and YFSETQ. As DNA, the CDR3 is TGCGCCAGCAGCTTGGCGGACGGCTACGAGCAGTACTTC. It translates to CASSLADGYEQYF.

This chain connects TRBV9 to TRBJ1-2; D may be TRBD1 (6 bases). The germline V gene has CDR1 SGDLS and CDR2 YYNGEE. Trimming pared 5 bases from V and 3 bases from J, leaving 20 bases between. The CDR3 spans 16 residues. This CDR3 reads CASSESHGGPDYGYTF. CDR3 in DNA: TGTGCCAGCAGTGAGTCACACGGGGGCCCAGACTATGGCTACACCTTC.